The 17 T cell receptor beta chains below come from one sample, sequenced in a study of T cells after somatic rescue of genetic block. Sequencing was performed with immunoSEQ multiplex PCR; in TCRdb, only in-frame clones are kept and a portion is missing. The sample carries about 63,000 clones, 90% to 95% recorded once. The sequencing input was peripheral blood mononuclear cells (PBMCs). The receptors derive from a man aged 35 to 55.

The chain links TRBV5-4 to TRBJ2-7; no clear D. V was trimmed by 3 bases and J by 6 bases, leaving 16 bases between them. The CDR3 extends over 14 amino acids. CDR1 and CDR2 from the germline V gene are SGHNT and YYREEE (reference sequence). CDR3 sequence (DNA): TGTGCCAGCAGCTCTGCGAAAGCAGATGGCGAGCAGTACTTC. Translated, it gives CASSSAKADGEQYF.

CDR3 coding DNA: TGTGCCAGCAGCCGGACTCGACCGAATGAAAAACTGTTTTTT. Translation gives CASSRTRPNEKLFF. V usage is TRBV6-5 and J usage is TRBJ1-4; D unresolved. Germline V gives CDR1 MNHEY, CDR2 SVGAGI. The CDR3 is 14 residues long. V lost 6 bases to trimming and J lost 5 bases, with 13 bases between them.

The V call is TRBV18, the J call TRBJ1-1, with a weak D call TRBD1 (5 bases). The length of the CDR3 is 15 residues. Germline V lookup: CDR1 KGHSH, CDR2 LQKENI. V lost 1 base and J lost 3, with 12 bases in between. CDR3 DNA sequence: TGTGCCAGCTCACCACGGGGCCCGGGGGACACTGAAGCTTTCTTT. Protein product: CASSPRGPGDTEAFF. The full variable domain, with the rest looked up from reference TRBV18 and TRBJ1-1, is NAGVMQNPRHLVRRRGQEARLRCSPMKGHSHVYWYRQLPEEGLKFMVYLQKENIIDESGMPKERFSAEFPKEGPSILRIQQVVRGDSAAYFCASSPRGPGDTEAFFGQGTRLTVV.

The chain employs TRBV4-3 and TRBJ2-7; a possible D gene is TRBD2 (5 bases). The germline V gene encodes CDR1 LGHNA and CDR2 YSLEER. V dropped 0 bases and J dropped 2 bases, with 8 bases sitting between them. CDR3 size: 14 residues. CDR3 coding DNA: TGCGCCAGCAGCCAAGATCCGGGGACCTACGAGCAGTACTTC. As protein: CASSQDPGTYEQYF.

The V gene is TRBV28, the J gene TRBJ2-7; D remains unclear. The CDR3 is 15 amino acids. Per the germline V gene, CDR1 is MDHEN and CDR2 is SYDVKM. The V end was cut by 0 bases, the J end by 0 bases, with 9 bases between. The CDR3 reads CASSLWALRSYEQYF. CDR3 DNA sequence: TGTGCCAGCAGTTTATGGGCTCTCCGCTCCTACGAGCAGTACTTC.

This rearrangement joins TRBV25-1 to TRBJ2-1; possibly TRBD2 for D (6 bases). CDR3 length: 11 residues. Trimming stripped 8 bases from V and 12 bases from J, with 14 bases between. Per germline, CDR1 MGHDK and CDR2 SYGVNS. This CDR3 reads CASGGSGWQFF. The DNA of the CDR3 is TGTGCCAGCGGGGGGTCGGGATGGCAGTTCTTC.

This chain joins TRBV19 and TRBJ1-1; D unclear. Germline CDR1 reads LNHDA; CDR2 reads SQIVND (reference sequence). V was clipped by 5 bases and J by 1 base, with 8 bases between them. This CDR3 region has 13 residues. This CDR3 is CASSVTPNTEAFF. The CDR3 DNA sequence: TGTGCCAGTAGTGTTACACCGAACACTGAAGCTTTCTTT.

A few counts support this clone. The chain has TRBV2 and TRBJ2-7; D not resolved. The CDR3 spans 13 residues. CDR1 and CDR2 (germline): SNHLY, FYNNEI. V gave up 7 bases and J gave up 6 bases, with 16 bases separating them. The CDR3: CASTLSQPGEQYF. The CDR3 bases are TGTGCCAGCACTCTATCGCAGCCTGGCGAGCAGTACTTC.

V is TRBV7-9 and J is TRBJ2-7, with 7 bases identical to TRBD1. Germline V gene data show CDR1 as SEHNR and CDR2 as FQNEAQ (reference sequence). With V trimmed by 8 bases and J by 3 bases, 7 bases remained unmatched. The CDR3 consists of 13 residues. The CDR3 DNA follows: TGTGCCAGCGGGGAGAGACAGGGCTACGAGCAGTACTTC. It encodes CASGERQGYEQYF.

This clone came up once. CDR3 loop: CASSPGSGAEDTQYF. The CDR3 DNA is TGTGCCAGCAGCCCCGGGAGCGGGGCGGAAGATACGCAGTATTTT. The rearrangement links TRBV7-2 to TRBJ2-3, with 7 bases that match TRBD2. The germline V gene has CDR1 SGHTA and CDR2 FQGNSA. V was pared by 5 bases and J by 5 bases, with 10 bases of the junction left unmatched. The CDR3 is 15 amino acids. The full variable domain, in which reference TRBV7-2 and TRBJ2-3 provide the parts outside the CDR3, is GAGVSQSPSNKVTEKGKDVELRCDPISGHTALYWYRQSLGQGLEFLIYFQGNSAPDKSGLPSDRFSAERTGGSVSTLTIQRTQQEDSAVYLCASSPGSGAEDTQYFGPGTRLTVL.

The V gene is TRBV19, the J gene TRBJ2-7, with D perhaps matching TRBD2 (6 bases). Trimming cost V 0 bases and J 5 bases, with 11 bases left between them. CDR1 is LNHDA, CDR2 SQIVND, per germline (reference sequence). The CDR3 consists of 14 residues. The CDR3 coding sequence is TGTGCCAGTAGTATAGAAGGCGGGATCGACGAGCAGTACTTC. Translated, it gives CASSIEGGIDEQYF.

The V call is TRBV28, the J call TRBJ2-1; D gene ambiguous. Per germline, CDR1 MDHEN and CDR2 SYDVKM. The CDR3 has 13 amino acids. V lost 6 bases and J lost 8, with 14 bases in between. CDR3 loop: CASRIAVVDEQFF. The CDR3 nucleotides are TGTGCCAGCAGAATAGCAGTGGTCGATGAGCAGTTCTTC.

This chain uses TRBV9 with TRBJ1-3, with unresolved D. The length of the CDR3 is 16 residues. The germline V gene encodes CDR1 SGDLS and CDR2 YYNGEE. V shed 0 bases and J shed 4 bases, with 14 bases lying between them. The DNA for the CDR3 is TGTGCCAGCAGCGTAGACCTGGGAAACCTCGGAAACACCATATATTTT. Residues: CASSVDLGNLGNTIYF. Full variable domain (missing parts from reference TRBV9 and TRBJ1-3): DSGVTQTPKHLITATGQRVTLRCSPRSGDLSVYWYQQSLDQGLQFLIQYYNGEERAKGNILERFSAQQFPDLHSELNLSSLELGDSALYFCASSVDLGNLGNTIYFGEGSWLTVV.

V gene TRBV11-1 combines with J gene TRBJ2-1, with 9 bases that match TRBD2. V shed 1 base, J shed 8 bases, and the junction held 9 bases outside the gene matches. Germline CDR1 SGHAT, CDR2 FQDESV (reference sequence). This CDR3 has 16 residues. The CDR3 reads CASSLVGGGAVDEQFF. The CDR3 coding sequence is TGTGCCAGCAGCTTAGTCGGCGGGGGGGCAGTGGATGAGCAGTTCTTC.

The chain couples TRBV4-1 to TRBJ1-2, with a weak D call TRBD1 (5 bases). The CDR3 runs 15 residues. Germline CDR1 and CDR2: MGHRA and YSYEKL. Trimming stripped 1 base from V and 6 bases from J, with 15 bases between. The CDR3 protein is CASSQGPSGVNGYTF. The CDR3 nucleotides read TGCGCCAGCAGCCAAGGGCCCTCGGGGGTTAATGGCTACACCTTC.

The chain has TRBV13 and TRBJ2-7; 7 bases agree with TRBD1. Germline lookup yields CDR1 PRHDT and CDR2 FYEKMQ (reference sequence). The CDR3 consists of 14 residues. The J segment lost 3 bases and the V segment lost 1 base, leaving 3 bases of the junction unmatched. The CDR3, as DNA: TGTGCCAGCAGCTTAGCGGGACAGAGCTACGAGCAGTACTTC. Residues: CASSLAGQSYEQYF.

The V call is TRBV27, the J call TRBJ1-2, with D maybe TRBD1 (5 bases). Trimming cost V 8 bases and J 0 bases, with 16 bases left between them. Germline lookup yields CDR1 MNHEY and CDR2 SMNVEV (reference sequence). CDR3 length equals 15 residues. The CDR3 loop reads CASSGTAASNYGYTF. CDR3 nucleotides: TGTGCCAGCTCCGGGACGGCCGCCTCTAACTATGGCTACACCTTC.